This T cell receptor beta chain originates from a study of cytomegalovirus exposure and HLA in healthy donors. Study results and caveats: For TCR beta chains, V- and J-gene trimming was later linked to a missense DCLRE1C variant.

Comment on this clone: What it recognizes is unknown.

V was trimmed by 6 bases and J by 4 bases, leaving 9 bases between them. CDR3 length: 12 amino acids. Germline V lookup: CDR1 SGHAT, CDR2 FQNNGV. The PCR made use of 60 Vbeta and 13 Jbeta primers. TCRdb's table, derived via immunoSEQ multiplex PCR, lists solely in-frame clones and lacks some. This sample has 150,000 to 200,000 clones, with roughly 71% found just once. This chain connects TRBV11-2 to TRBJ1-1; D is unresolved. The sample taken for sequencing was PBMCs. The origin of this receptor is a woman aged 50 to 60 in good health and CMV-seropositive. The chain's CDR3 is CASSSEGTEAFF. The DNA for the CDR3 is TGTGCCAGCAGTTCAGAGGGCACTGAAGCTTTCTTT. Using reference TRBV11-2 and TRBJ1-1 for the parts outside the CDR3, the full variable domain is EAGVAQSPRYKIIEKRQSVAFWCNPISGHATLYWYQQILGQGPKLLIQFQNNGVVDDSQLPKDRFSAERLKGVDSTLKIQPAKLEDSAVYLCASSSEGTEAFFGQGTRLTVV.